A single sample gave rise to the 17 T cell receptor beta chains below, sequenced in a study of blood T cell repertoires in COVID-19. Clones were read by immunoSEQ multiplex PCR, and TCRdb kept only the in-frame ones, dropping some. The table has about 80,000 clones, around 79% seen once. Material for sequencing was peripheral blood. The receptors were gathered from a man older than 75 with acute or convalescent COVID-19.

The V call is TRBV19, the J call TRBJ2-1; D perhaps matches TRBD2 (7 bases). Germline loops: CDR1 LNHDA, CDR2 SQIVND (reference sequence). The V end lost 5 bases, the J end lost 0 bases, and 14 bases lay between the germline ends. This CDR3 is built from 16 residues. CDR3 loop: CASSFAGARSYNEQFF. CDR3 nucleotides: TGTGCCAGTAGTTTCGCGGGGGCTCGCTCCTACAATGAGCAGTTCTTC.

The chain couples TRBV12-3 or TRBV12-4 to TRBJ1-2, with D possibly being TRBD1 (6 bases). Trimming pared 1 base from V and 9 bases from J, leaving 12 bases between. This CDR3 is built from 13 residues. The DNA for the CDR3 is TGTGCCAGCAGTTTAGGGGTCCAGGGGAGCTACACCTTC. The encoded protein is CASSLGVQGSYTF.

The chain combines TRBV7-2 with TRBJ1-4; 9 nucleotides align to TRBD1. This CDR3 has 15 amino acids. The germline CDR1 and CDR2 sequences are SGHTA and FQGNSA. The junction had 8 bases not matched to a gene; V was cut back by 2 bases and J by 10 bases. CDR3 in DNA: TGTGCCAGCAGCTTACGTCCGGGACAGGGCGGAAAACTGTTTTTT. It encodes CASSLRPGQGGKLFF.

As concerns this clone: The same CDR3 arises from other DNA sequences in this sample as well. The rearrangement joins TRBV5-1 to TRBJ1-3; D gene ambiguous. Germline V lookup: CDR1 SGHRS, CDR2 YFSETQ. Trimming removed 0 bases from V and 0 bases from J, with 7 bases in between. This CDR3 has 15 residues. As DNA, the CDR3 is TGCGCCAGCAGCTTGGTGGCAGGCTCTGGAAACACCATATATTTT. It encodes CASSLVAGSGNTIYF. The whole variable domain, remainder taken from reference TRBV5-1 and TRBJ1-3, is KAGVTQTPRYLIKTRGQQVTLSCSPISGHRSVSWYQQTPGQGLQFLFEYFSETQRNKGNFPGRFSGRQFSNSRSEMNVSTLELGDSALYLCASSLVAGSGNTIYFGEGSWLTVV.

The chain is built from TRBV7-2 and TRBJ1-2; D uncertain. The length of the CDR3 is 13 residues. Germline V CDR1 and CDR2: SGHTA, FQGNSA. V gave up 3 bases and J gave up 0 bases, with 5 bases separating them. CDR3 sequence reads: CASSLATNYGYTF. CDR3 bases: TGTGCCAGCAGCTTGGCAACTAACTATGGCTACACCTTC.

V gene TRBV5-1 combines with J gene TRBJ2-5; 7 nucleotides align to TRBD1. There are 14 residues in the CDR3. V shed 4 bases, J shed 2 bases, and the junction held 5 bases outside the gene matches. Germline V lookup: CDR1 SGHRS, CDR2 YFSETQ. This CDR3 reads CASSETRGQETQYF. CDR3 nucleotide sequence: TGCGCCAGCAGCGAAACCAGGGGGCAAGAGACCCAGTACTTC.

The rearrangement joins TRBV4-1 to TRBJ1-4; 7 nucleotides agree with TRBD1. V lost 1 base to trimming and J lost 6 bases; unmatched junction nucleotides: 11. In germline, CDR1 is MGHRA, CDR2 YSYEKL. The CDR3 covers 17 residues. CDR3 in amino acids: CASSQAAGGVKDEKLFF. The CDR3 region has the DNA TGCGCCAGCAGCCAAGCTGCAGGGGGTGTAAAGGATGAAAAACTGTTTTTT.

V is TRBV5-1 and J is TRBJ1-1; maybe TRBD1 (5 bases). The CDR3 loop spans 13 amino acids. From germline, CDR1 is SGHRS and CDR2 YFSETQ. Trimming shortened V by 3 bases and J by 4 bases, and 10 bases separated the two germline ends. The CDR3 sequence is CASSSDQGTEAFF. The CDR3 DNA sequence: TGCGCCAGCAGCTCCGACCAGGGCACTGAAGCTTTCTTT.

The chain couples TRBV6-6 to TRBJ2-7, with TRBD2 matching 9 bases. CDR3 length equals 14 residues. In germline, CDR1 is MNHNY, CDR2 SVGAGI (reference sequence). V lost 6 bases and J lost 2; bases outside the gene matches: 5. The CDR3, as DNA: TGTGCCAGCAGCCCTAGCGGGGTCACCTACGAGCAGTACTTC. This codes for CASSPSGVTYEQYF.

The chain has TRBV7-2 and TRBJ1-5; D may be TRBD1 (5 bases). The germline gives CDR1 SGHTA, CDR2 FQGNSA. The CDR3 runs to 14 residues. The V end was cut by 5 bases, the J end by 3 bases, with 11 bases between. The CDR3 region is CASSPGGTNQPQHF. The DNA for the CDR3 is TGTGCCAGCAGCCCCGGGGGTACCAATCAGCCCCAGCATTTT.

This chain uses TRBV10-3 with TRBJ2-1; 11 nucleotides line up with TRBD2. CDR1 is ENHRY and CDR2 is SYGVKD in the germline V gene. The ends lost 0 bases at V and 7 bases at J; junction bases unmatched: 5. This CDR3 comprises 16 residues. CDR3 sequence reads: CAISESSLAGGNEQFF. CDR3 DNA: TGTGCCATCAGTGAGTCGAGTCTAGCGGGGGGTAATGAGCAGTTCTTC.

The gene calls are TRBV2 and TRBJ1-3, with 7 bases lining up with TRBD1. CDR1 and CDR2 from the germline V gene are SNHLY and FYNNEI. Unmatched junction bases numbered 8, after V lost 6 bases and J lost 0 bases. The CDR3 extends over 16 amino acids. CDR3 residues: CASSATGFSSGNTIYF. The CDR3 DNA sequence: TGTGCCAGCAGCGCGACAGGGTTCAGCTCTGGAAACACCATATATTTT.

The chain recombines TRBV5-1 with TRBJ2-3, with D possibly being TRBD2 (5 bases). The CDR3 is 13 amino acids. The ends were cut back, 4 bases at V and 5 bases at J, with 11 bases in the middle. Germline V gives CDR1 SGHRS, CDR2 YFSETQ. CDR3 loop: CASSTSGVDTQYF. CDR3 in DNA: TGCGCCAGCAGCACCTCCGGGGTAGATACGCAGTATTTT.

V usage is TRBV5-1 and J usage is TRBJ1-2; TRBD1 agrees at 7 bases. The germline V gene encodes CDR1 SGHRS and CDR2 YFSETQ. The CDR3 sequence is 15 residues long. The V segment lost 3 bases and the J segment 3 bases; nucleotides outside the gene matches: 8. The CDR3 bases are TGCGCCAGCAGCTCTGGACAGGTGGGATACTATGGCTACACCTTC. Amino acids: CASSSGQVGYYGYTF.

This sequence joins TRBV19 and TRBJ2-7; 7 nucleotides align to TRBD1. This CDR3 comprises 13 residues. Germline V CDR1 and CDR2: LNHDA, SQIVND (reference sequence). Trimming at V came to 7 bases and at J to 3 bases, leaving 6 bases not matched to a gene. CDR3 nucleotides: TGTGCCAGTAATACAGGGGATCGCTACGAGCAGTACTTC. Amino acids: CASNTGDRYEQYF.

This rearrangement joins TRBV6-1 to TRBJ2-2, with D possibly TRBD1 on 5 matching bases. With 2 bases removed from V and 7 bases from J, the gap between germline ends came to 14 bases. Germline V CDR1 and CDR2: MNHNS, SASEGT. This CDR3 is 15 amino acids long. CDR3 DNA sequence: TGTGCCAGCAGTGAAAGGCAGGGTAGGGGCGGGGAGCTGTTTTTT. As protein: CASSERQGRGGELFF.

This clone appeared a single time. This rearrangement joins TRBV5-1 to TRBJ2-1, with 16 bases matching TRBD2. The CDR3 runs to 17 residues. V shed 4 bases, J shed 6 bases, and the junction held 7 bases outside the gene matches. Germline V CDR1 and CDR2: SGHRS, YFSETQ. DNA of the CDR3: TGCGCCAGCAGCACCGGGACTAGCGGGGGGGCGGGCAATGAGCAGTTCTTC. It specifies CASSTGTSGGAGNEQFF.